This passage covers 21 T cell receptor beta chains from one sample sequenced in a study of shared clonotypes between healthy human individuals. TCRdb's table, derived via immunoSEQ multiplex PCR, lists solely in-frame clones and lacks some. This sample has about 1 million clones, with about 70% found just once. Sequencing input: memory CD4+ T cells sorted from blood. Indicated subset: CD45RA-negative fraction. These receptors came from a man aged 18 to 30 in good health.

The CDR3 coding sequence is TGTGCCAGCAGCCAAGAGGCGGGATATGTCGGGGAGCTGTTTTTT. Translated: CASSQEAGYVGELFF. V gene TRBV4-2 combines with J gene TRBJ2-2, with D possibly TRBD2 on 6 matching bases. V gave up 0 bases and J gave up 7 bases, with 12 bases separating them. CDR3 length: 15 residues. The V gene's germline CDR1 is LGHNA and CDR2 YNFKEQ.

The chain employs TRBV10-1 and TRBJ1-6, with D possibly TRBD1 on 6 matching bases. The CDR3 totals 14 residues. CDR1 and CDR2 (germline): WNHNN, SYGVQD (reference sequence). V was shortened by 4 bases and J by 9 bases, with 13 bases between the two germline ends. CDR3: CASSGQAIGSPLHF. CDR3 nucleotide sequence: TGCGCCAGCAGTGGACAGGCCATAGGTTCACCCCTCCACTTT.

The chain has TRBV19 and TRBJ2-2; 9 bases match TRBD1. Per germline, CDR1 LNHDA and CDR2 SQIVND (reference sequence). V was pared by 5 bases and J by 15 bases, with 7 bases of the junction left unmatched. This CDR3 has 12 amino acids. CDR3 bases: TGTGCCAGTAGTCGACAGGGGGTTACGTTGTTTTTT. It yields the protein CASSRQGVTLFF.

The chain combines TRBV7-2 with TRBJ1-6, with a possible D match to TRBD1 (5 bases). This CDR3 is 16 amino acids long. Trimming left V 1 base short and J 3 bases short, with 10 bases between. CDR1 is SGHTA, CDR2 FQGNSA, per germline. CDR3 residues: CASSLVPGGYNSPLHF. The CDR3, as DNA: TGTGCCAGCAGCTTAGTCCCGGGGGGCTATAATTCACCCCTCCACTTT.

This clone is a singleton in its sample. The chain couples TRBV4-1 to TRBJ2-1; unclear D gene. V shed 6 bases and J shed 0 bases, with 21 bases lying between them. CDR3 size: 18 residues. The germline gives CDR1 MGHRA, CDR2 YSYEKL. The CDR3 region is CASRPDPTPVSSYNEQFF. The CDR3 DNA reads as TGCGCCAGCAGGCCGGATCCGACTCCAGTGAGCTCCTACAATGAGCAGTTCTTC.

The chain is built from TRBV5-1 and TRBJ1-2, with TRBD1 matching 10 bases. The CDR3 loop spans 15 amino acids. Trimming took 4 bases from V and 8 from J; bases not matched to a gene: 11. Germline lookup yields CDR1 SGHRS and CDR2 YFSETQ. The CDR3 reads CASSPPPGQGIGYTF. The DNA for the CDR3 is TGCGCCAGCAGCCCACCACCGGGACAGGGGATAGGCTACACCTTC. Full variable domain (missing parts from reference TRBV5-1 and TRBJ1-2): KAGVTQTPRYLIKTRGQQVTLSCSPISGHRSVSWYQQTPGQGLQFLFEYFSETQRNKGNFPGRFSGRQFSNSRSEMNVSTLELGDSALYLCASSPPPGQGIGYTFGSGTRLTVV.

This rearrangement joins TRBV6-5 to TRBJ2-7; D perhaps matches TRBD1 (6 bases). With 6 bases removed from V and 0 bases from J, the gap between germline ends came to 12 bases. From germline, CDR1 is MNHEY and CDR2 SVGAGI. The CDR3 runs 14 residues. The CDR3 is CASSREGGSYEQYF. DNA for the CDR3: TGTGCCAGCAGCCGAGAAGGGGGCTCCTACGAGCAGTACTTC.

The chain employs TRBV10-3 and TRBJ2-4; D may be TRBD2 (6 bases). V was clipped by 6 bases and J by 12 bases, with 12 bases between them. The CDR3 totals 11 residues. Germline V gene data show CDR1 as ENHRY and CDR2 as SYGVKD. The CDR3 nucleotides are TGTGCCATCAGCGTCGGGAGCGCTCAGTACTTC. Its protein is CAISVGSAQYF.

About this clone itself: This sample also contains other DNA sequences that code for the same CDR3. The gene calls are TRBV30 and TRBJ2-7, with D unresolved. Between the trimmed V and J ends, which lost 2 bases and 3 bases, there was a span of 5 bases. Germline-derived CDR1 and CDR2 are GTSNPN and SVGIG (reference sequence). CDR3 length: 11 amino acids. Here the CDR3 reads CAWSLSYEQYF. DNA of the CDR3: TGTGCCTGGAGTTTGAGCTACGAGCAGTACTTC.

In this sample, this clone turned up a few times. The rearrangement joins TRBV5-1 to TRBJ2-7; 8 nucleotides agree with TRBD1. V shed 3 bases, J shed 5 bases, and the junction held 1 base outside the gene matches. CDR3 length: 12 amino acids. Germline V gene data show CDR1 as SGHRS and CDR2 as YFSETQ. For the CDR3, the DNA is TGCGCCAGCAGCTGGGGACAGGACGAGCAGTACTTC. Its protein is CASSWGQDEQYF.

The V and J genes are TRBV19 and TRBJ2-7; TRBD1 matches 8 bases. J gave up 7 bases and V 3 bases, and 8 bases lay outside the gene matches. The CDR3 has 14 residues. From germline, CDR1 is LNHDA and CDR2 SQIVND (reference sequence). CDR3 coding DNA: TGTGCCAGTAGTATTCGCCAGGGGGCGAGGGAGCAGTACTTC. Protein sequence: CASSIRQGAREQYF.

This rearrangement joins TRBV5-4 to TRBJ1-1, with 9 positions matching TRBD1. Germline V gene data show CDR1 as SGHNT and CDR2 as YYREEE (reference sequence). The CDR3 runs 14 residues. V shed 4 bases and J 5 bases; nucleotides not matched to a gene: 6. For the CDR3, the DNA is TGTGCCAGCAGCCAAACAGGGGGCCCAACTGAAGCTTTCTTT. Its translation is CASSQTGGPTEAFF.

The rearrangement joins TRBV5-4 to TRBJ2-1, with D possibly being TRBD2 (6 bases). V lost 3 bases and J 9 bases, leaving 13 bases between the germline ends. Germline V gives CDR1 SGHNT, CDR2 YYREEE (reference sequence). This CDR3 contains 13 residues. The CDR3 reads CASSYPDGGEQFF. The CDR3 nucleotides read TGTGCCAGCAGCTACCCCGACGGGGGTGAGCAGTTCTTC.

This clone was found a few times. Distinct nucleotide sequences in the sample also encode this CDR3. The CDR3 loop reads CASSYRVQETQYF. In nucleotides, the CDR3 is TGTGCCAGCAGCTACCGGGTTCAAGAGACCCAGTACTTC. V and J are TRBV7-2 and TRBJ2-5; D call uncertain. The CDR3 contains 13 residues. Trimming shortened V by 4 bases and J by 2 bases, and 8 bases separated the two germline ends. Looked up from germline, CDR1 is SGHTA and CDR2 is FQGNSA.

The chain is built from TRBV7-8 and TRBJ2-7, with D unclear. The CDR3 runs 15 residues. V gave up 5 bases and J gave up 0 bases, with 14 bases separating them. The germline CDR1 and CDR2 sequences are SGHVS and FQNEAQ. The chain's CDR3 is CASSIAGPSSYEQYF. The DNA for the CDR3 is TGTGCCAGCAGCATTGCAGGACCTAGCTCCTACGAGCAGTACTTC.

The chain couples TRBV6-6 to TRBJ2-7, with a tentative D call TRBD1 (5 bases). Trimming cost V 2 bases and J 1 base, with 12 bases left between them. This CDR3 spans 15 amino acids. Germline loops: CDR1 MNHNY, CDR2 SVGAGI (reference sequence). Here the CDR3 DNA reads TGTGCCAGCAGTTACCCACAAACAGGTTCCTACGAGCAGTACTTC. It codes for CASSYPQTGSYEQYF.

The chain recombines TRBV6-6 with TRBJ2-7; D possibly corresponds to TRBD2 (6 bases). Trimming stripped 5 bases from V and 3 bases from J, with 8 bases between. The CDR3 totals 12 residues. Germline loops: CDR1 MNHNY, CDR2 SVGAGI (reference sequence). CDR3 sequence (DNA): TGTGCCAGCAGTGAGGGAGGCTACGAGCAGTACTTC. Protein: CASSEGGYEQYF.

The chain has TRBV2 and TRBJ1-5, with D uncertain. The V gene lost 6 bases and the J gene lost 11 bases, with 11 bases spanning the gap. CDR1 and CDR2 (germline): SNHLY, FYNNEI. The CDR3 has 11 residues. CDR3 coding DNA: TGTGCCAGCAGGGTCGAGTACGCCCAGCATTTT. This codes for CASRVEYAQHF.

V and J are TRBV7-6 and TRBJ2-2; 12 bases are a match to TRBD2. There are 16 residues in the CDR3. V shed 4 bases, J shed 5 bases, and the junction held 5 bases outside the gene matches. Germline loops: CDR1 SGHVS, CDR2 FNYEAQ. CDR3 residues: CASSSSGGVVTGELFF. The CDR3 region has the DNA TGTGCCAGCAGCTCTAGCGGGGGGGTCGTAACCGGGGAGCTGTTTTTT.

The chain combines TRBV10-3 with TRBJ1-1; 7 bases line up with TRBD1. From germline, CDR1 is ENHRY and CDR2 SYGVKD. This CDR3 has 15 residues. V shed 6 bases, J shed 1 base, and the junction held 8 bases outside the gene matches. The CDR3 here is CAIRDDQGGNTEAFF. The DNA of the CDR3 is TGTGCCATCAGGGACGATCAGGGGGGGAACACTGAAGCTTTCTTT.

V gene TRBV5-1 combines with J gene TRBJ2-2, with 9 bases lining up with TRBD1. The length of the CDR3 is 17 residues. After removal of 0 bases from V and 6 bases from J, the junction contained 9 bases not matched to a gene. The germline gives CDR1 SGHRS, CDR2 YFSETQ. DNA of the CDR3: TGCGCCAGCAGCTTGGCGTCAGGGGACAGGGCGTCCGGGGAGCTGTTTTTT. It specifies CASSLASGDRASGELFF.